This T cell receptor beta chain originates from a study of spatial heterogeneity in lung cancer. Overall study context: A consistent excess of beta-chain over alpha-chain sequences was detected.

This clonotype was recorded at least ten times. As to time point: sample taken at primary tumor resection. The study sequenced unsorted whole RNA from tumor, nontumor lung or frozen PBMC. V lost 4 bases and J lost 4, with 26 bases in between. Germline values: CDR1 SGHRS, CDR2 YFSETQ. The CDR3 has 18 amino acids. TCRdb called the 5' RACE reads again in MiXCR, with one record for every CDR3 protein. Of some 39,000 distinct CDR3 sequences in the sample, approximately 6.8% are singletons; the top ten hold about two fifths. The sample in question was PBMCs, obtained at surgery. V gene TRBV5-1 combines with J gene TRBJ1-2, with D possibly being TRBD1 (6 bases). The receptor was derived from a female donor with early-stage non-small cell lung cancer. The CDR3 region is CASSPEPGLRGRAYGYTF. DNA of the CDR3: TGCGCCAGCAGCCCGGAACCGGGACTGAGGGGGAGGGCCTATGGCTACACCTTC.